This T cell receptor (beta chain) is from a study of blood T cell repertoires in COVID-19. About the research overall: Whether acute or convalescent, the COVID-19 samples came from the United States, Italy and Spain. In each case, the material was cDNA or gDNA derived from T cells, B-cell-depleted T cells, or PBMCs.

This CDR3 spans 15 amino acids. Germline loops: CDR1 LNHDA, CDR2 SQIVND (reference sequence). The V segment lost 11 bases and the J segment 8 bases; nucleotides outside the gene matches: 18. Original handling: Amplifying reference gene primers gave estimates of nucleated cell counts. Data came from immunoSEQ multiplex PCR; TCRdb stores just in-frame clones and leaves some out. V, J and clone size were drawn from that table, and D and trimming were deduced from the DNA. The sample holds about 210,000 clones, about four fifths seen once. The specimen sequenced was peripheral blood. The rearrangement joins TRBV19 to TRBJ1-2; the match to TRBD1 covers 9 bases. The sequence was collected from a woman between 40 and 50 years old with acute or convalescent COVID-19. The CDR3 DNA is TGTGCCGCTCTTAAGGACAGGGGACACTTTATCGGCTACACCTTC. It specifies CAALKDRGHFIGYTF.